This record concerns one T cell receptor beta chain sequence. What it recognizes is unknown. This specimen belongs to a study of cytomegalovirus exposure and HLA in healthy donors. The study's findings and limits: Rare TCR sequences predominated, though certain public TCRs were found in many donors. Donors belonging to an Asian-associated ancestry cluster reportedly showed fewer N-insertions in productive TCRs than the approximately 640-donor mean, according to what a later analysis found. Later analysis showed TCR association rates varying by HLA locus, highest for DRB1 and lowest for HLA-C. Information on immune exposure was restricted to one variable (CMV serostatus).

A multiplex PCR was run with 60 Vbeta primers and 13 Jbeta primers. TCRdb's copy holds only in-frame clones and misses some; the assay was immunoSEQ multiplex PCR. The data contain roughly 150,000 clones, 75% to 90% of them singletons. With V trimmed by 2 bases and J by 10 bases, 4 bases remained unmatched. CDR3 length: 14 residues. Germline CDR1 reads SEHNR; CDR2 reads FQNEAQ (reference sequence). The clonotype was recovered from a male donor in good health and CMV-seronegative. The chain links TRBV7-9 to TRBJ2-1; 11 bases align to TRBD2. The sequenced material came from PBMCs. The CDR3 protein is CASSLSSSGGEQFF. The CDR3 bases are TGTGCCAGCAGCTTAAGTTCTAGCGGGGGGGAGCAGTTCTTC.